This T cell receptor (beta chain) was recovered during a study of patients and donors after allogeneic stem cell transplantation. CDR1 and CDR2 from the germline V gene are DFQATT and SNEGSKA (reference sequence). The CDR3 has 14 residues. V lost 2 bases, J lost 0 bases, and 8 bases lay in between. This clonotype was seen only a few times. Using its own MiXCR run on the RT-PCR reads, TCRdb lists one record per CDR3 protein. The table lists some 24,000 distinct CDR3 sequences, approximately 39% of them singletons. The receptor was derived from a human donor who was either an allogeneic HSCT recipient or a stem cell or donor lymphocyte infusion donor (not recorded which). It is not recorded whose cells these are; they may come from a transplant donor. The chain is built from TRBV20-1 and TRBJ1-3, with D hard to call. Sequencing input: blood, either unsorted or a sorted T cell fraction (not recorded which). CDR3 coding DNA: TGCAGTGCTAGACCACCGGGCTCTGGAAACACCATATATTTT. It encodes CSARPPGSGNTIYF.